This TCR beta chain emerged from a study of blood T cell repertoires in COVID-19. Overall study: The United States, Italy and Spain provided the acute and convalescent COVID-19 samples. In each case, the material was cDNA or gDNA derived from T cells, B-cell-depleted T cells, or PBMCs.

Sequenced by immunoSEQ multiplex PCR; TCRdb stores in-frame clones only, minus some. Of about 150,000 clones in the sample, roughly 85% were seen once. Trimming took 4 bases from V and 1 from J; bases not matched to a gene: 18. Germline assignment: CDR1 MNHEY and CDR2 SVGEGT. CDR3 size: 20 residues. The gene calls are TRBV6-2 or TRBV6-3 and TRBJ1-5, with 8 bases identical to TRBD1. The sequenced sample consisted of peripheral blood. This receptor was obtained from a human donor in a cohort sampled during active COVID-19. The CDR3 is CASSSVSRGQKMRSNQPQHF. DNA for the CDR3: TGTGCCAGCAGTTCAGTCTCCAGGGGGCAAAAAATGCGGAGCAATCAGCCCCAGCATTTT.